The next 21 T cell receptor beta chains were all read from a single sample in a study of shared clonotypes between healthy human individuals. Here immunoSEQ multiplex PCR was the method, and the copy in TCRdb shows in-frame clones only, minus some. The sample lists 600,000 to 800,000 clones, 72% occurring once. The sample taken for sequencing was memory CD4+ T cells sorted from blood. Subset indicated: CD45RA-negative fraction. All receptors derive from a woman in her twenties or thirties in good health.

The sample holds many counts of this clone. The chain combines TRBV6-6 with TRBJ1-2, with D unresolved. This CDR3 has 11 amino acids. Germline V gene data show CDR1 as MNHNY and CDR2 as SVGAGI (reference sequence). Trimming removed 3 bases from V and 6 bases from J, with 5 bases in between. The CDR3 nucleotides are TGTGCCAGCAGTTATGCAAATGGCTACACCTTC. It codes for CASSYANGYTF.

The J gene is TRBJ1-3, the V gene TRBV6-1; 7 nucleotides agree with TRBD1. This CDR3 has 14 amino acids. Trimming took 6 bases from V and 4 from J; bases not matched to a gene: 6. Germline values: CDR1 MNHNS, CDR2 SASEGT. The CDR3 DNA follows: TGTGCCAGCAGCGGACAGGCTGGGGGAAACACCATATATTTT. This codes for CASSGQAGGNTIYF.

This clone is a singleton in its sample. CDR3 residues: CASSLRASSTDTQYF. Here the CDR3 DNA reads TGTGCCAGCAGTTTACGGGCATCTAGCACAGATACGCAGTATTTT. The genes are TRBV27 and TRBJ2-3, with no clear D. This CDR3 region has 15 residues. Trimming removed 2 bases from V and 0 bases from J, with 9 bases in between. Germline lookup yields CDR1 MNHEY and CDR2 SMNVEV (reference sequence).

Remarks on this clone: The same CDR3 also results from other DNA sequences found in this sample. The chain couples TRBV6-1 to TRBJ2-7, with D uncertain. The V gene's germline CDR1 is MNHNS and CDR2 SASEGT. This CDR3 contains 12 residues. Trimming cost V 7 bases and J 3 bases, with 10 bases left between them. CDR3 sequence: CASTGLLYEQYF. The CDR3, as DNA: TGTGCCAGCACCGGCCTACTCTACGAGCAGTACTTC.

As to this clone: An end of the junction differs from the germline gene, which may be a read error. The J gene is TRBJ2-3, the V gene TRBV4-1; perhaps TRBD1 as D (6 bases). The CDR3 has 15 amino acids. The germline V gene encodes CDR1 MGHRA and CDR2 YSYEKL. CDR3 amino acids: CASSQDWPATGTQYF. CDR3 nucleotides: TGCGCCAGCAGCCAAGATTGGCCGGCGACAGGTACGCAGTATTTT.

The V call is TRBV11-2, the J call TRBJ1-2; weak D call: TRBD1 (5 bases). Germline loops: CDR1 SGHAT, CDR2 FQNNGV. The V gene lost 6 bases and the J gene lost 4 bases, with 12 bases spanning the gap. The CDR3 extends over 13 amino acids. Here the CDR3 DNA reads TGTGCCAGCAGGCACCCCCAGGGCTATGGCTACACCTTC. This translates into CASRHPQGYGYTF. The full variable domain, with the rest looked up from reference TRBV11-2 and TRBJ1-2, is EAGVAQSPRYKIIEKRQSVAFWCNPISGHATLYWYQQILGQGPKLLIQFQNNGVVDDSQLPKDRFSAERLKGVDSTLKIQPAKLEDSAVYLCASRHPQGYGYTFGSGTRLTVV.

V is TRBV10-3 and J is TRBJ1-1, with D possibly matching TRBD1 (6 bases). Trimming pared 3 bases from V and 8 bases from J, leaving 10 bases between. The CDR3 loop spans 12 amino acids. CDR1 and CDR2 (germline): ENHRY, SYGVKD. CDR3 protein: CAISDTGAEAFF. CDR3 nucleotides: TGTGCCATCAGTGATACGGGGGCGGAAGCTTTCTTT.

This rearrangement joins TRBV28 to TRBJ2-7, with a tentative D call TRBD1 (8 bases). The germline V gene encodes CDR1 MDHEN and CDR2 SYDVKM. There are 14 residues in the CDR3. The V and J ends lost 6 bases and 2 bases respectively, with 14 bases between them. CDR3 loop: CASRSQGGTYEQYF. CDR3 coding DNA: TGTGCCAGCAGGTCACAGGGGGGGACCTACGAGCAGTACTTC.

Remarks on this clone: Other DNA sequences from this sample encode an identical CDR3 as well. The chain combines TRBV5-1 with TRBJ2-2; D unresolved. This CDR3 spans 15 amino acids. CDR1 and CDR2 from the germline V gene are SGHRS and YFSETQ. V was pared by 0 bases and J by 1 base, with 7 bases between. CDR3 bases: TGCGCCAGCAGCTTGGCGATAGGGAACACCGGGGAGCTGTTTTTT. It codes for CASSLAIGNTGELFF.

As to this clone: The sample has other DNA sequences that encode this CDR3 too. V and J are TRBV28 and TRBJ1-2, with D possibly matching TRBD1 (5 bases). The CDR3 spans 13 residues. V was cut by 3 bases and J by 1 base, with 6 bases left in between. The V gene's germline CDR1 is MDHEN and CDR2 SYDVKM. The chain's CDR3 is CASSLGLNYGYTF. DNA of the CDR3: TGTGCCAGCAGTTTGGGACTTAACTATGGCTACACCTTC.

V gene TRBV19 combines with J gene TRBJ1-2, with a weak D call TRBD1 (6 bases). The CDR3 length is 15 residues. V shed 4 bases and J shed 6 bases, with 18 bases lying between them. The germline gives CDR1 LNHDA, CDR2 SQIVND (reference sequence). The chain's CDR3 is CASSTGGAATHGYTF. CDR3 in DNA: TGTGCCAGTAGTACTGGGGGCGCGGCCACCCATGGCTACACCTTC.

The rearrangement uses TRBV27 and TRBJ1-5; D unclear. The CDR3 sequence is 16 residues long. Germline CDR1 and CDR2: MNHEY and SMNVEV (reference sequence). Deletions cut 0 bases from V and 0 bases from J, with 9 bases between. CDR3 amino acids: CASSLSSDYSNQPQHF. DNA for the CDR3: TGTGCCAGCAGTTTATCGTCCGATTATAGCAATCAGCCCCAGCATTTT.

This chain uses TRBV6-1 with TRBJ1-5; D remains ambiguous. The CDR3 contains 18 residues. Germline CDR1 is MNHNS and CDR2 is SASEGT. The ends were cut back, 2 bases at V and 0 bases at J, with 17 bases in the middle. CDR3 sequence (DNA): TGTGCCAGCAGTGAAAGGGAAAAGGGCGTATATAGCAATCAGCCCCAGCATTTT. Amino acid sequence: CASSEREKGVYSNQPQHF.

This clone was found many times. The J gene is TRBJ1-5, the V gene TRBV2; 8 bases map to TRBD1. Per the germline V gene, CDR1 is SNHLY and CDR2 is FYNNEI. The CDR3 length is 14 residues. Trimming took 4 bases from V and 6 from J; bases not matched to a gene: 5. CDR3 nucleotide sequence: TGTGCCAGCAGTGTCTTACAGGGGGTTCAGCCCCAGCATTTT. This translates into CASSVLQGVQPQHF.

The chain uses TRBV19 and TRBJ1-1, with 7 bases aligning to TRBD1. This CDR3 is 14 amino acids long. Per germline, CDR1 LNHDA and CDR2 SQIVND (reference sequence). Trimming at V came to 4 bases and at J to 5 bases, leaving 7 bases not matched to a gene. This CDR3 reads CASSNRQGQTEAFF. CDR3 sequence (DNA): TGTGCCAGTAGTAATAGACAGGGTCAAACTGAAGCTTTCTTT.

The V call is TRBV11-3, the J call TRBJ2-5, with D possibly TRBD2 on 6 matching bases. CDR3 length equals 16 residues. Between the trimmed V and J ends, which lost 5 bases and 1 base, there was a span of 17 bases. Germline CDR1 and CDR2: SGHNT and YENEEA. The CDR3 region has the DNA TGTGCCAGCAGCCCCAGGTGGGAGGTCATCCAAGAGACCCAGTACTTC. This translates into CASSPRWEVIQETQYF.

The chain recombines TRBV7-2 with TRBJ1-1; tentatively, D is TRBD1 (6 bases). Germline V gene sequence: CDR1 SGHTA, CDR2 FQGNSA. The CDR3 has 13 residues. V shed 8 bases and J shed 8 bases, with 18 bases lying between them. The CDR3 loop reads CASRTYQGLEAFF. The CDR3 DNA reads as TGTGCCAGCCGAACTTACCAGGGGCTGGAAGCTTTCTTT. The entire variable domain, with the rest obtained from reference TRBV7-2 and TRBJ1-1, is as follows: GAGVSQSPSNKVTEKGKDVELRCDPISGHTALYWYRQSLGQGLEFLIYFQGNSAPDKSGLPSDRFSAERTGGSVSTLTIQRTQQEDSAVYLCASRTYQGLEAFFGQGTRLTVV.

This chain joins TRBV7-9 and TRBJ1-1; no definite D call. The ends were cut back, 1 base at V and 6 bases at J, with 6 bases in the middle. This CDR3 is 12 amino acids long. In germline, CDR1 is SEHNR, CDR2 FQNEAQ (reference sequence). This CDR3 reads CASSLGFPEAFF. The CDR3 bases are TGTGCCAGCAGCTTAGGATTCCCTGAAGCTTTCTTT.

This chain joins TRBV6-6 and TRBJ2-7, with D perhaps TRBD1 (5 bases). Trimming stripped 5 bases from V and 7 bases from J, with 15 bases between. Per the germline V gene, CDR1 is MNHNY and CDR2 is SVGAGI (reference sequence). The CDR3 loop spans 13 amino acids. CDR3 protein: CASSSFRVGEQYF. The CDR3 region has the DNA TGTGCCAGCAGTAGTTTCAGGGTGGGGGAGCAGTACTTC.

V is TRBV2 and J is TRBJ1-1; D uncertain. This CDR3 region has 12 residues. The ends were cut back, 6 bases at V and 3 bases at J, with 8 bases in the middle. The germline gives CDR1 SNHLY, CDR2 FYNNEI. CDR3 amino acids: CASSSGYTEAFF. In DNA, the CDR3 is TGTGCCAGCAGCTCGGGATACACTGAAGCTTTCTTT.

This clone has just a few counts. This sequence joins TRBV30 and TRBJ2-7; 11 bases are shared with TRBD1. The germline V gene has CDR1 GTSNPN and CDR2 SVGIG (reference sequence). This CDR3 comprises 14 residues. Germline trimming cut 6 bases from V and 3 bases from J; bases unmatched to any gene: 7. The CDR3 loop is CACPGDRGVYEQYF. CDR3 coding DNA: TGTGCCTGCCCCGGGGACAGGGGGGTCTACGAGCAGTACTTC. Combining the CDR3 with reference TRBV30 and TRBJ2-7 gives the whole variable domain SQTIHQWPATLVQPVGSPLSLECTVEGTSNPNLYWYRQAAGRGLQLLFYSVGIGQISSEVPQNLSASRPQDRQFILSSKKLLLSDSGFYLCACPGDRGVYEQYFGPGTRLTVT.